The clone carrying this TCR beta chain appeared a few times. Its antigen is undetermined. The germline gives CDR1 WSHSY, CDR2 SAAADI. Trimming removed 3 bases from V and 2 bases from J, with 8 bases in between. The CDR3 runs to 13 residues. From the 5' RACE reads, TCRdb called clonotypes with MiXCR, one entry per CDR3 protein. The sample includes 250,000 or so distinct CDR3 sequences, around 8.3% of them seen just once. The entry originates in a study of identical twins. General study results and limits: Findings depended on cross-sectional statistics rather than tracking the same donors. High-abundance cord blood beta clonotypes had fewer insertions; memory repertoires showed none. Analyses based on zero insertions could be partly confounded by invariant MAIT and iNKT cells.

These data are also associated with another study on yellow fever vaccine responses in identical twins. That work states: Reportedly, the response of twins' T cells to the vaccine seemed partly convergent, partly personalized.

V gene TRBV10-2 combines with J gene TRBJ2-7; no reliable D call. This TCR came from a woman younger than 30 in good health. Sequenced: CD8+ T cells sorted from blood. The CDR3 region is CASSDLTPYEQYF. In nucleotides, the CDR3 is TGCGCCAGCAGTGACTTGACACCCTACGAGCAGTACTTC.